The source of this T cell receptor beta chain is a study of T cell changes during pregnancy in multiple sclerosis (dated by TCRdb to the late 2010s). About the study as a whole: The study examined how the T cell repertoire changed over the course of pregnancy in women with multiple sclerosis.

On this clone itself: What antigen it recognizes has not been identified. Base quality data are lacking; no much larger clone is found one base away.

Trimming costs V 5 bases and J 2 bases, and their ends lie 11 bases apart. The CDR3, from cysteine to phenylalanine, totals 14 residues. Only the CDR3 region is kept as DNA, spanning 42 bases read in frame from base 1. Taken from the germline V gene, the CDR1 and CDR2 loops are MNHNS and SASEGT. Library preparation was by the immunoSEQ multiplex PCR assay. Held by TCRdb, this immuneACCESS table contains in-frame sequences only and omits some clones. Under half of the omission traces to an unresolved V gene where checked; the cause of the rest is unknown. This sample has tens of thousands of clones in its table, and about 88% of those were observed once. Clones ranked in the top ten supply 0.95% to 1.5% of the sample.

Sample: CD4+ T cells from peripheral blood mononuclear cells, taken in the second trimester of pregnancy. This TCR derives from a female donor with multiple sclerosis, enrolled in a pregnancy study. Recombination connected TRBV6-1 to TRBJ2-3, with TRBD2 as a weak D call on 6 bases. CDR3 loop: CASSSGGNTDTQYF. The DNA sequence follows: TGTGCCAGCAGTTCTGGCGGGAACACAGATACGCAGTATTTT.